This T cell receptor (beta chain) was identified in a study of identical twins. Via MiXCR, TCRdb re-called the 5' RACE reads, giving one row per CDR3 protein. The table records around 960,000 distinct CDR3 sequences, roughly 12% of them present only once. V lost 5 bases to trimming and J lost 7 bases; unmatched junction nucleotides: 6. Germline loops: CDR1 SGHTA, CDR2 FQGNSA. The CDR3 is 15 residues long. A further study also used this sample, focusing on yellow fever vaccine responses in identical twins.

This clonotype was sampled from a woman aged 18-35 years in good health. Sequencing was performed on PBMCs. The chain is built from TRBV7-2 and TRBJ2-1; TRBD2 agrees at 12 bases. Here the CDR3 reads CASSRLAGVINEQFF. The CDR3 bases are TGTGCCAGCAGCCGACTAGCGGGAGTTATAAATGAGCAGTTCTTC.